Each of the 16 T cell receptor beta chains below was sequenced from the same sample in a study of blood T cell repertoires in COVID-19. Here immunoSEQ multiplex PCR was the method, and the copy in TCRdb shows in-frame clones only, minus some. The data contain around 110,000 clones, over 75% of them singletons. The specimen sequenced was peripheral blood. These receptors all come from a human donor with active COVID-19. The donor label of this sample is uncertain.

The V and J genes are TRBV5-1 and TRBJ1-2; 8 bases are shared with TRBD1. The V segment lost 0 bases and the J segment 5 bases; nucleotides outside the gene matches: 6. CDR3 length: 15 residues. The germline gives CDR1 SGHRS, CDR2 YFSETQ. The CDR3 sequence: CASSLGSDRGYGYTF. The CDR3 region has the DNA TGCGCCAGCAGCTTGGGTTCCGACAGGGGATATGGCTACACCTTC. Complete variable domain (other parts from reference TRBV5-1 and TRBJ1-2): KAGVTQTPRYLIKTRGQQVTLSCSPISGHRSVSWYQQTPGQGLQFLFEYFSETQRNKGNFPGRFSGRQFSNSRSEMNVSTLELGDSALYLCASSLGSDRGYGYTFGSGTRLTVV.

V is TRBV6-6 and J is TRBJ2-5, with 7 nucleotides matching TRBD1. Trimming took 7 bases from V and 3 from J; bases not matched to a gene: 5. From germline, CDR1 is MNHNY and CDR2 SVGAGI (reference sequence). This CDR3 spans 13 amino acids. CDR3: CASNPTGKETQYF. CDR3 nucleotides: TGTGCCAGCAACCCGACAGGGAAAGAGACCCAGTACTTC.

The rearrangement uses TRBV18 and TRBJ1-3, with a tentative D call TRBD1 (5 bases). Trimming cost V 3 bases and J 0 bases, with 12 bases left between them. Germline CDR1 reads KGHSH; CDR2 reads LQKENI. This CDR3 comprises 16 residues. The CDR3 bases are TGTGCCAGCTCACCCGTCGGGGGAAACTCTGGAAACACCATATATTTT. This codes for CASSPVGGNSGNTIYF.

J is TRBJ1-5 and V is TRBV19, with TRBD1 as a possible D gene (6 bases). The CDR3 has 14 residues. Germline lookup yields CDR1 LNHDA and CDR2 SQIVND (reference sequence). V was cut by 7 bases and J by 3 bases, with 13 bases left in between. DNA for the CDR3: TGTGCCAGTACCCCCGGGACAACCAATCAGCCCCAGCATTTT. Translation gives CASTPGTTNQPQHF.

The chain couples TRBV2 to TRBJ1-1, with TRBD1 as a possible D gene (6 bases). Germline CDR1 and CDR2: SNHLY and FYNNEI. The V and J ends lost 5 bases and 4 bases respectively, with 14 bases between them. The CDR3 totals 14 residues. The CDR3 DNA follows: TGTGCCAGCAGTATTCAGGGGAGAGGCACTGAAGCTTTCTTT. Its translation: CASSIQGRGTEAFF.

This sequence joins TRBV19 and TRBJ1-3; tentative D call: TRBD1 (5 bases). Trimming removed 5 bases at V and 4 bases at J, with 15 bases between. Germline V gives CDR1 LNHDA, CDR2 SQIVND (reference sequence). This CDR3 is 15 amino acids long. The CDR3 DNA reads as TGTGCCAGTAGTGTCACAGGAGCAACCGGAAACACCATATATTTT. Its protein is CASSVTGATGNTIYF.

The rearrangement uses TRBV3-1 (or the pseudogene TRBV3-2) and TRBJ1-3; 7 positions match TRBD1. Germline trimming cut 6 bases from V and 0 bases from J; bases unmatched to any gene: 5. Germline V gives CDR1 LGHDT, CDR2 YNNKEL (reference sequence). This CDR3 is built from 15 residues. Here the CDR3 reads CASRRTGRSGNTIYF. As DNA, the CDR3 is TGTGCCAGCAGACGGACAGGCCGCTCTGGAAACACCATATATTTT.

In nucleotides, the CDR3 is TGTGCCAGCAGCTGGGCTACCCGCAGTGGGGAGCTGTTTTTT. It codes for CASSWATRSGELFF. V gene TRBV7-2 combines with J gene TRBJ2-2, with D unresolved. CDR1 is SGHTA, CDR2 FQGNSA, per germline. This CDR3 spans 14 amino acids. Trimming removed 4 bases from V and 8 bases from J, with 14 bases in between.

This clone was seen just once. The chain combines TRBV27 with TRBJ1-2; D call uncertain. This CDR3 contains 12 residues. CDR1 MNHEY and CDR2 SMNVEV come from the germline V gene (reference sequence). Trimming stripped 6 bases from V and 6 bases from J, with 11 bases between. In DNA form, the CDR3 reads TGTGCCAGCAGGATGACAAACCATGGCTACACCTTC. Its protein is CASRMTNHGYTF.

This clone was seen only once. The V gene is TRBV4-1, the J gene TRBJ2-3; TRBD2 matches at 9 bases. The CDR3 is made up of 19 amino acids. CDR1 is MGHRA and CDR2 is YSYEKL in the germline V gene. V shed 0 bases, J shed 0 bases, and the junction held 10 bases outside the gene matches. CDR3 in DNA: TGCGCCAGCAGCCAAGAGATATACGTAGCGGGAGAGAGCACAGATACGCAGTATTTT. As protein: CASSQEIYVAGESTDTQYF.

V and J are TRBV5-1 and TRBJ1-1, with TRBD1 matching over 9 bases. The CDR3 has 15 amino acids. The germline gives CDR1 SGHRS, CDR2 YFSETQ. V shed 4 bases and J 4 bases; nucleotides not matched to a gene: 8. The CDR3 DNA follows: TGCGCCAGCAGCAGGAACAGGGGGCTGGGCACTGAAGCTTTCTTT. Translating gives CASSRNRGLGTEAFF.

The chain carries TRBV14 and TRBJ2-3, with D tentatively TRBD2 (6 bases). The germline V gene has CDR1 SGHDN and CDR2 FVKESK. CDR3 length equals 15 residues. Trimming left V 0 bases short and J 5 bases short, with 12 bases between. This CDR3 reads CASSQDLVRGDTQYF. The CDR3 DNA sequence: TGTGCCAGCAGCCAAGATCTGGTGCGGGGAGATACGCAGTATTTT.

Here the CDR3 DNA reads TGTGCCAGCAGCTCCAAACCACAGGGGAACACCGGGGAGCTGTTTTTT. It yields the protein CASSSKPQGNTGELFF. V is TRBV7-2 and J is TRBJ2-2; D is possibly TRBD1 (6 bases). Trimming removed 4 bases at V and 1 base at J, with 13 bases between. Germline V gene data show CDR1 as SGHTA and CDR2 as FQGNSA. CDR3 size: 16 residues.

The chain employs TRBV12-5 and TRBJ2-3; no clear D. Trimming removed 1 base from V and 2 bases from J, with 4 bases in between. Germline V lookup: CDR1 LGHNT, CDR2 FRNRAP. The CDR3 spans 13 residues. CDR3 bases: TGTGCTAGTGGTTTGGCAAACACAGATACGCAGTATTTT. Its protein is CASGLANTDTQYF.

V and J are TRBV15 and TRBJ2-1, with TRBD2 matching over 12 bases. The length of the CDR3 is 18 residues. With V trimmed by 0 bases and J by 4 bases, 7 bases remained unmatched. Germline loops: CDR1 LNHNV, CDR2 YYDKDF (reference sequence). CDR3 loop: CATSRERLAGGRYNEQFF. The CDR3 DNA sequence: TGTGCCACCAGCAGAGAGAGGCTAGCGGGGGGGCGATACAATGAGCAGTTCTTC.

This clone was counted once. The V gene is TRBV10-3, the J gene TRBJ1-5; a weak D match, TRBD1 (6 bases). From germline, CDR1 is ENHRY and CDR2 SYGVKD. V was cut by 9 bases and J by 2 bases, with 14 bases left in between. The CDR3 is made up of 14 amino acids. This CDR3 is CAIQQGAGNQPQHF. The CDR3, as DNA: TGTGCCATACAACAGGGAGCTGGCAATCAGCCCCAGCATTTT.